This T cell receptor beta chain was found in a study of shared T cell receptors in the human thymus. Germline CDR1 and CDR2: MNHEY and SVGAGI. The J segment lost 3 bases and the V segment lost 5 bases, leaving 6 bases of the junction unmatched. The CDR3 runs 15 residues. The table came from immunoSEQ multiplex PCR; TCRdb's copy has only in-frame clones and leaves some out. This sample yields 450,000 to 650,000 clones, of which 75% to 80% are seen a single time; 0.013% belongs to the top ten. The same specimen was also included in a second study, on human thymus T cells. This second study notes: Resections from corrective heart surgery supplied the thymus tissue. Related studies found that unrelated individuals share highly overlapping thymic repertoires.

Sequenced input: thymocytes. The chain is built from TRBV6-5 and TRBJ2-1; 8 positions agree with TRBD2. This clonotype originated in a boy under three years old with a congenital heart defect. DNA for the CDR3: TGTGCCAGCAGTAAATTAGCGGGGTACTACAATGAGCAGTTCTTC. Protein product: CASSKLAGYYNEQFF.